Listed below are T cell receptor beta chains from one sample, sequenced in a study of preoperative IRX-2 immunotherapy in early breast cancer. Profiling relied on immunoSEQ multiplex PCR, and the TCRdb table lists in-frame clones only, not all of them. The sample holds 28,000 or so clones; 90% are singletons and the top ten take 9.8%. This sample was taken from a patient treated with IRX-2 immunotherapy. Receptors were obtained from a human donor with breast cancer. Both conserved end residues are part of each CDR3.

CASSEGSHTGELFF | TRBV25-1
CASSSSLGAGELFF | TRBV7-9
CASSEQGALDIQYF | TRBV11-2
CASSTYPRDNSGNTIYF | TRBV19
CASSLESAGARGFYEQYF | TRBV5-1
CASSFIGGSSTDTQYF | TRBV28
CASSLMGQPQHF | TRBV27
CATRTSGAYEQYF | TRBV6-5
CSVVMQGHHTEAFF | TRBV29-1
CASSPGRSTLLEQYF | TRBV18
CASSPRAWVDEAFF | TRBV9
CASSPIPVEQFF | TRBV12-1
CASSSGDRVPYEQYF | TRBV5-1
CASHLLADRGYEQYF | TRBV5-5
CASKGGNTDTQYF | TRBV2
CASSLGETRRGNQPQHF | TRBV5-6
CASSQIGTGPEKLFF | TRBV4-1
CASSQEEVGLAGSGEQYF | TRBV4-3
CASSRGRVDIQYF | TRBV19
CAGKESTSTETQYF | TRBV5-1
CASSIRSWAAEQFF | TRBV19
CASRQGAMNTEAFF | TRBV6-6
CASSLGGSLETGELFF | TRBV11-2
CASSPLRGNYGYTF | TRBV18
CASREFSTGNVNTEAFF | TRBV6-1
CASSPIATGVTNEKLFF | TRBV5-1
CASSSFLAVSDNTEAFF | TRBV27
CASSTTPNTEAFF | TRBV13
CASSPGQGGGSYEQYF | TRBV5-4
CASSTGDSSYNEQFF | TRBV6-5
CASRVDANTIYF | TRBV5-1
CASHRDSNEKLFF | TRBV5-1
CASSSENRVGTGELFF | TRBV28
CASSPSEIAYEQYF | TRBV27
CSGTGSAYEQYF | TRBV29-1
CAMGDRGVDEQFF | TRBV10-3
CASSLGPGTSGYEQYF | TRBV13
CASSVSGGSTEAFF | TRBV9